These T cell receptor beta chains were read from a single sample in a study of shared clonotypes between healthy human individuals. Produced via immunoSEQ multiplex PCR; TCRdb's table is partial and in-frame only. The sample has 1,100,000 or so clones, about 80% seen once. What was sequenced was memory CD4+ T cells from PBMCs. These receptors all stem from a man between 18 and 35 years old in good health. Some clones in this sample may be carry-over from other donors' samples. Both conserved end residues are part of each CDR3. The D gene is left open where the match is weak. Some rows have no size entry. The others give once, few or many, or a class for an expanded clone.

NA	TRBV7-6	TRBJ2-2	TRBD2	TGTGCCAGCAGGCCGACTCCCGGGAGGCCCCCCGGGGAGCTGTTTTTT	CASRPTPGRPPGELFF
NA	TRBV2	TRBJ2-6	NA	TGTGCCAGCAGTGTCCCTAGGCCCGGGGCCAACGTCCTGACTTTC	CASSVPRPGANVLTF
NA	TRBV7-9	TRBJ2-5	TRBD1	TGTGCCAGCAGGCATTCCCTACAGGGGGTTCGGGAGACCCAGTACTTC	CASRHSLQGVRETQYF
NA	TRBV6-1	TRBJ1-1	TRBD1	TGTGCCAGCAGTGCGACAGGGTCCACTGAAGCTTTCTTT	CASSATGSTEAFF
NA	TRBV28	TRBJ2-7	NA	TGTGCCAGCTCCCCGCCTAGCGTCTACGAGCAGTACTTC	CASSPPSVYEQYF
NA	TRBV28	TRBJ1-4	TRBD1	TGTGCCAGCAGTACCGGACAGGGGGGGACTAATGAAAAACTGTTTTTT	CASSTGQGGTNEKLFF
NA	TRBV7-8	TRBJ2-7	NA	TGTGCCAGCAGCTTACTCGGGGGATCCGGGACTGCCTCCTACGAGCAGTACTTC	CASSLLGGSGTASYEQYF
NA	TRBV29-1	TRBJ2-1	NA	TGCAGCATTCTCAAACGGGCCCTCTACAATGAGCAGTTCTTC	CSILKRALYNEQFF
NA	TRBV30	TRBJ2-1	TRBD2	TGTGCCTGGAGTCCGGGACTAGCGGTAAATGAGCAGTTCTTC	CAWSPGLAVNEQFF
NA	TRBV2	TRBJ2-3	NA	TGTGCCAGCATTGGGGGGATTACCCGCACAGATACGCAGTATTTT	CASIGGITRTDTQYF
NA	TRBV7-8	TRBJ1-5	TRBD1	TGTGCCAGCAGCTCCTGGGACAGGGGGCTAGTGGGCAATCAGCCCCAGCATTTT	CASSSWDRGLVGNQPQHF
NA	TRBV5-6	TRBJ2-3	NA	TGTGCCAGCAGCTTGAGCGGACATACGCAGTATTTT	CASSLSGHTQYF
NA	TRBV15	TRBJ1-5	TRBD1	TGTGCCACCAGCAGAACCCACACGGGACAGAAGCATAGCAATCAGCCCCAGCATTTT	CATSRTHTGQKHSNQPQHF
once	TRBV5-5	TRBJ2-7	NA	TGTGCCAGCACCCGGCAGGGGTTGGACGAGCAGTACTTC	CASTRQGLDEQYF
NA	TRBV11-2	TRBJ1-3	TRBD1	TGTGCCAGCAGCTTAGCACCCGGGACAGCCTCTGGAAACACCATATATTTT	CASSLAPGTASGNTIYF
NA	TRBV18	TRBJ2-5	NA	TGTGCCAGCTCACTACGCGTGCGTGAGACCCAGTACTTC	CASSLRVRETQYF
NA	TRBV7-2	TRBJ2-5	TRBD2	TGTGCCAGCAGCTTGTCAGCGGGATCGGAGACCCAGTACTTC	CASSLSAGSETQYF
NA	TRBV18	TRBJ2-7	NA	TGTGCCAGCTCAACGGGACATGGCTCCTACGAGCAGTACTTC	CASSTGHGSYEQYF
NA	TRBV5-1	TRBJ2-2	NA	TGCGCCAGCAGCTTGGTCGGCTCGGTGGAGCTGTTTTTT	CASSLVGSVELFF
few	TRBV2	TRBJ2-2	NA	TGTGCCACCGAGAAAGGTGCAACCCGAACCGGGGAGCTGTTTTTT	CATEKGATRTGELFF
NA	TRBV7-2	TRBJ2-1	TRBD2	TGTGCCAGCAGCCCCGACGGCGGGGGACTAGCGGGAGGCAATGAGCAGTTCTTC	CASSPDGGGLAGGNEQFF
few	TRBV30	TRBJ2-1	NA	TGTGCCTGGAGTTTGGACTTCGCTTCGTCCTACAATGAGCAGTTCTTC	CAWSLDFASSYNEQFF
NA	TRBV7-2	TRBJ2-5	NA	TGTGCCAGCAGCTTGCGGCAGGGGGGACTCCAGACCCAGTACTTC	CASSLRQGGLQTQYF
NA	TRBV28	TRBJ1-5	NA	TGTGCCAGCAGTTTACCTCAGGGATATCAGCCCCAGCATTTT	CASSLPQGYQPQHF
NA	TRBV5-1	TRBJ1-2	NA	TGCGCCAGCAGCTTGGTCTCTGGCCAGGGGCCCTCTTATGGCTACACCTTC	CASSLVSGQGPSYGYTF
NA	TRBV7-2	TRBJ2-1	TRBD2	TGTGCCAGCAGCTTAGGAGGAGCGGGAGGGAACAATGAGCAGTTCTTC	CASSLGGAGGNNEQFF
NA	TRBV7-9	TRBJ2-5	NA	TGTGCCAGCAGCTTTTGGGGGCAAGAGACCCAGTACTTC	CASSFWGQETQYF
once	TRBV18	TRBJ2-7	TRBD2	TGTGCCAGCTCACCTGGACTAGCGGGGGGTGAGCAGTACTTC	CASSPGLAGGEQYF
NA	TRBV5-1	TRBJ1-3	NA	TGCGCCAGCAGCTGGGGGTTGGGCGTCTCTGGAAACACCATATATTTT	CASSWGLGVSGNTIYF
NA	TRBV5-1	TRBJ2-7	NA	TGCGCCAGCAGCGTTCAGGGGGGCTACGAGCAGTACTTC	CASSVQGGYEQYF
NA	TRBV10-3	TRBJ1-1	TRBD1	TGTGCCATCAACAAGGACAGGGTAGCTGAAGCTTTCTTT	CAINKDRVAEAFF